The 18 T cell receptor beta chains reported below all come from one sample, sequenced in a study of T-cell reconstitution after alpha-beta-depleted transplantation in children. This sample's TCRbeta library carried unique molecular identifier barcodes. TCRdb re-called the PCR reads through MiXCR, storing one row per CDR3 protein. The table shows hundreds of thousands of distinct CDR3 sequences, with approximately 17% occurring only once. Specimen: PBMCs from the stem cell graft donor, collected from the stem cell graft. The receptors come from a human donor who donated a stem cell graft to a child with acute myeloid leukemia.

This clonotype was counted ten times or more. This chain connects TRBV7-7 to TRBJ2-5, with D possibly called TRBD1 or TRBD2 (5 bases each). In germline, CDR1 is SSHAT, CDR2 FNYEAQ (reference sequence). CDR3 length: 14 amino acids. Trimming cost V 5 bases and J 5 bases, with 15 bases left between them. DNA of the CDR3: TGTGCCAGCAGCCCTGGGACGGCTGGGGAGACCCAGTACTTC. Encoded protein: CASSPGTAGETQYF. Full variable domain (rest looked up from reference TRBV7-7 and TRBJ2-5): GAGVSQSPRYKVTKRGQDVTLRCDPISSHATLYWYQQALGQGPEFLTYFNYEAQPDKSGLPSDRFSAERPEGSISTLTIQRTEQRDSAMYRCASSPGTAGETQYFGPGTRLLVL.

V and J are TRBV6-2 or TRBV6-3 and TRBJ2-7; 7 bases line up with TRBD1. The V gene's germline CDR1 is MNHEY and CDR2 SVGEGT. This CDR3 has 15 residues. The V segment lost 6 bases and the J segment 3 bases; nucleotides outside the gene matches: 11. CDR3 nucleotide sequence: TGTGCCAGCAGAGAACTGGGACAGTCTAACTACGAGCAGTACTTC. Translating it yields CASRELGQSNYEQYF.

In its sample, this clonotype was seen many times. The CDR3: CASSLGRPAGNTIYF. As DNA, the CDR3 is TGTGCCAGCAGTTTGGGGCGGCCTGCGGGAAACACCATATATTTT. V gene TRBV6-5 combines with J gene TRBJ1-3; D is possibly TRBD1 (5 bases). CDR1 and CDR2 from the germline V gene are MNHEY and SVGAGI. The CDR3 extends over 15 amino acids. V was pared by 4 bases and J by 4 bases, with 14 bases between.

The J gene is TRBJ1-4, the V gene TRBV11-1, with TRBD1 as a possible D gene (5 bases). The CDR3 loop spans 21 amino acids. The V gene lost 1 base and the J gene lost 8 bases, with 32 bases spanning the gap. CDR1 is SGHAT, CDR2 FQDESV, per germline (reference sequence). CDR3 DNA sequence: TGTGCCAGCAGCTTAGTTAGGGGCGTTGGCAGCAACTACGCTCCGATGGAAAAACTGTTTTTT. It specifies CASSLVRGVGSNYAPMEKLFF. Complete variable domain (other parts from reference TRBV11-1 and TRBJ1-4): EAEVAQSPRYKITEKSQAVAFWCDPISGHATLYWYRQILGQGPELLVQFQDESVVDDSQLPKDRFSAERLKGVDSTLKIQPAELGDSAMYLCASSLVRGVGSNYAPMEKLFFGSGTQLSVL.

A few counts support this clonotype. The chain employs TRBV6-5 and TRBJ2-3, with D tentatively TRBD1 (6 bases). This CDR3 contains 14 residues. Germline V gene data show CDR1 as MNHEY and CDR2 as SVGAGI. The V gene lost 5 bases and the J gene lost 2 bases, with 11 bases spanning the gap. The CDR3 bases are TGTGCCAGCAGTAACCAGGGGTACACAGATACGCAGTATTTT. Protein product: CASSNQGYTDTQYF.

This clonotype was detected only a few times. The chain couples TRBV5-1 to TRBJ2-1, with unresolved D. Germline CDR1 reads SGHRS; CDR2 reads YFSETQ. With 4 bases removed from V and 0 bases from J, the gap between germline ends came to 14 bases. CDR3 length equals 16 residues. CDR3 in DNA: TGCGCCAGCAGCACGCGGCCGGGCAGCTCCTACAATGAGCAGTTCTTC. Translated, it gives CASSTRPGSSYNEQFF.

At least ten counts were recorded for this clonotype. The chain employs TRBV10-3 and TRBJ1-1; a possible D gene is TRBD1 (5 bases). Trimming removed 3 bases from V and 4 bases from J, with 15 bases in between. This CDR3 has 15 residues. Germline loops: CDR1 ENHRY, CDR2 SYGVKD. CDR3 in amino acids: CAISDLGGRSTEAFF. The CDR3 DNA sequence: TGTGCCATCAGTGATCTGGGGGGGAGAAGCACTGAAGCTTTCTTT.

This clonotype was picked up a small number of times. The chain links TRBV30 to TRBJ1-5, with unresolved D. Trimming cost V 2 bases and J 4 bases, with 9 bases left between them. Germline values: CDR1 GTSNPN, CDR2 SVGIG (reference sequence). This CDR3 region has 13 residues. The CDR3 loop reads CAWSTSGNQPQHF. In DNA, the CDR3 is TGTGCCTGGAGTACGTCGGGTAATCAGCCCCAGCATTTT.

This chain connects TRBV4-2 to TRBJ2-3; D could derive from TRBD1 or TRBD2 (5 bases each). The V gene's germline CDR1 is LGHNA and CDR2 YNFKEQ. Trimming removed 4 bases at V and 7 bases at J, with 15 bases between. The CDR3 runs 14 residues. The CDR3 region has the DNA TGTGCCAGCAGCCCGGGGCTAGTTGGGTATACGCAGTATTTT. It specifies CASSPGLVGYTQYF.

The V call is TRBV5-1, the J call TRBJ2-3; D tentatively reads TRBD1 or TRBD2 (5 bases each). The CDR3 loop spans 16 amino acids. The ends were cut back, 3 bases at V and 3 bases at J, with 17 bases in the middle. Germline CDR1 SGHRS, CDR2 YFSETQ. The CDR3 loop reads CASSSMSYGTTDTQYF. Written as DNA, the CDR3 is TGCGCCAGCAGCTCTATGAGCTACGGGACGACAGATACGCAGTATTTT.

This chain links TRBV20-1 with TRBJ1-4, with 7 positions matching TRBD1. The ends lost 3 bases at V and 5 bases at J; junction bases unmatched: 15. The CDR3 has 17 amino acids. Looked up from germline, CDR1 is DFQATT and CDR2 is SNEGSKA (reference sequence). CDR3 in DNA: TGCAGTGCTAGTAGCCCAATCCAGGGGGGGAGCAATGAAAAACTGTTTTTT. Amino acids: CSASSPIQGGSNEKLFF.

Here the CDR3 DNA reads TGTGCCAGCAGCTTAGATCCGCCTAATGCAGGGGCCCGTACGCAGTATTTT. Its protein product is CASSLDPPNAGARTQYF. The rearrangement joins TRBV11-2 to TRBJ2-3; TRBD1 might be the D (6 bases). The germline CDR1 and CDR2 sequences are SGHAT and FQNNGV. CDR3 length: 17 amino acids. Trimming removed 0 bases from V and 8 bases from J, with 21 bases in between.

This clonotype was seen only once. The chain uses TRBV29-1 and TRBJ1-2; 8 nucleotides match TRBD1. With V trimmed by 3 bases and J by 3 bases, 3 bases remained unmatched. The CDR3 sequence is 13 residues long. CDR1 and CDR2 from the germline V gene are SQVTM and ANQGSEA. CDR3 nucleotides: TGCAGCGTTGACGGACAGGGTGACTATGGCTACACCTTC. Protein product: CSVDGQGDYGYTF.

The chain has TRBV9 and TRBJ2-1, with D possibly matching TRBD1 (5 bases). V was clipped by 4 bases and J by 3 bases, with 14 bases between them. Germline CDR1 is SGDLS and CDR2 is YYNGEE. The CDR3 sequence is 15 residues long. The chain's CDR3 is CASSTDSQGYNEQFF. The CDR3 nucleotides are TGTGCCAGCAGCACTGACAGCCAGGGCTACAATGAGCAGTTCTTC.

The chain has TRBV20-1 and TRBJ1-2; 8 bases align to TRBD1. Germline V gene lookup returns CDR1 DFQATT and CDR2 SNEGSKA (reference sequence). The CDR3 spans 16 residues. V was pared by 5 bases and J by 6 bases, with 17 bases of the junction left unmatched. The DNA of the CDR3 is TGCAGTGCTCTAGACAGGGGAAAAGAGGGCTTAGATGGCTACACCTTC. It specifies CSALDRGKEGLDGYTF.

This clonotype showed up many times. This sequence joins TRBV4-3 and TRBJ2-1; TRBD2 aligns across 8 bases. V was clipped by 1 base and J by 13 bases; unmatched bases: 9. The CDR3 has 14 amino acids. In germline, CDR1 is LGHNA, CDR2 YSLEER. The CDR3, as DNA: TGCGCCAGCAGCCAAGCTCGGGGGGGGCATAGCCAGTTCTTC. This sequence encodes CASSQARGGHSQFF.

The chain links TRBV30 to TRBJ1-2; D is ambiguous. The CDR3 contains 15 residues. Trimming pared 1 base from V and 4 bases from J, leaving 16 bases between. Germline V CDR1 and CDR2: GTSNPN, SVGIG (reference sequence). CDR3 in DNA: TGTGCCTGGAGTGCCGTCGGCCCCTTCCTCTATGGCTACACCTTC. Translating gives CAWSAVGPFLYGYTF.

This clonotype was detected many times. J is TRBJ2-1 and V is TRBV20-1, with 8 bases matching TRBD2. Germline CDR1 and CDR2: DFQATT and SNEGSKA (reference sequence). With 5 bases clipped from V and 5 bases from J, the junction kept 5 bases outside the gene matches. This CDR3 contains 13 residues. The CDR3 spells CSAPFSGDNEQFF. CDR3 coding DNA: TGCAGTGCTCCCTTTAGCGGGGACAATGAGCAGTTCTTC.